Listed below are T cell receptor beta chains from one sample, sequenced in a study of blood T cells in healthy people across ages. TCRdb analysed the 5' RACE reads with MiXCR anew, one entry per CDR3 protein. The sample has around 780,000 distinct CDR3 sequences, under 30% seen once. These data were also filed under a second study, of T cells of mothers and their children.

Sequenced sample: blood. Receptor source: a boy aged 5-17 years in good health. Each CDR3 is given with its conserved first and last residue. Fields, in order: clone size, D gene, CDR3 length, V gene, J gene, CDR3 protein, CDR3 DNA. The D gene is left open where the match is weak. Some rows mark clone size as missing; the rest say once, few, many or name a class of expanded clone.

>NA|NA|12|TRBV6-4|TRBJ2-7
CASPGGPYEQYF
TGTGCCAGCCCTGGAGGGCCCTACGAGCAGTACTTC
>NA|NA|11|TRBV12-3/TRBV12-4|TRBJ1-4
CASSSLGKLFF
TGTGCCAGCAGCTCCCTCGGAAAACTGTTTTTT
>NA|NA|18|TRBV5-1|TRBJ1-1
CASSLIPRGGARFTEAFF
TGCGCCAGCAGCTTGATCCCGCGCGGGGGGGCTCGATTCACTGAAGCTTTCTTT
>many|TRBD1|13|TRBV7-2|TRBJ2-2
CASSRTGTGELFF
TGTGCCAGCAGCCGGACAGGCACCGGGGAGCTGTTTTTT
>NA|NA|14|TRBV4-2|TRBJ2-1
CASSQGRKNNEQFF
TGTGCCAGCAGCCAGGGACGGAAAAACAATGAGCAGTTCTTC
>few|NA|14|TRBV20-1|TRBJ1-4
CSARMGAKGEKLFF
TGCAGTGCTAGAATGGGGGCGAAGGGTGAAAAACTGTTTTTT
>NA|NA|16|TRBV9|TRBJ1-2
CASSVRDFGATYGYTF
TGTGCCAGCAGCGTACGCGACTTCGGGGCCACCTATGGCTACACCTTC
>NA|NA|14|TRBV10-3|TRBJ2-7
CAISDRDGSYEQYF
TGTGCCATCAGTGACCGGGACGGTTCCTACGAGCAGTACTTC
>NA|NA|13|TRBV2|TRBJ2-3
CASSPDSADTQYF
TGTGCCAGCAGCCCGGACAGCGCAGATACGCAGTATTTT
>few|NA|15|TRBV14|TRBJ2-7
CASSQESGGLYEQYF
TGTGCCAGCAGCCAAGAATCCGGGGGGCTCTACGAGCAGTACTTC
>NA|NA|15|TRBV12-3/TRBV12-4|TRBJ2-2
CASSEQEDPTGELFF
TGTGCCAGCAGTGAACAGGAGGACCCCACCGGGGAGCTGTTTTTT
>NA|NA|17|TRBV25-1|TRBJ2-5
CASSEWGVSTPPGTQYF
TGTGCCAGCAGTGAATGGGGTGTCTCAACACCACCGGGGACCCAGTACTTC
>NA|TRBD1|17|TRBV7-9|TRBJ1-1
CASSLGRQGARNTEAFF
TGTGCCAGCAGCTTAGGCCGACAGGGGGCGAGGAACACTGAAGCTTTCTTT
>once|TRBD2|17|TRBV28|TRBJ2-3
CASSPPGAGGHEDTQYF
TGTGCCAGCAGTCCGCCCGGAGCGGGAGGACACGAAGATACGCAGTATTTT
>few|NA|12|TRBV29-1|TRBJ1-1
CSLGAMNTEAFF
TGCAGCCTGGGAGCCATGAACACTGAAGCTTTCTTT
>NA|NA|15|TRBV6-1|TRBJ1-3
CASSEGLRQGNTIYF
TGTGCCAGCAGTGAAGGGTTGCGACAAGGAAACACCATATATTTT
>few|TRBD1|14|TRBV6-6|TRBJ1-4
CASSYEGGHEKLFF
TGTGCCAGCAGTTACGAAGGGGGCCATGAAAAACTGTTTTTT
>NA|TRBD1|15|TRBV7-2|TRBJ1-2
CASSLRLQGAGGYTF
TGTGCCAGCAGCTTGAGGTTACAGGGGGCTGGCGGCTACACCTTC
>NA|TRBD1|15|TRBV5-1|TRBJ1-6
CASSAWGQGNSPLHF
TGCGCCAGCAGCGCATGGGGACAGGGCAATTCACCCCTCCACTTT
>NA|NA|14|TRBV12-3/TRBV12-4|TRBJ2-7
CASSLVGDSYEQYF
TGTGCCAGCAGTTTAGTAGGGGACTCCTACGAGCAGTACTTC
>NA|TRBD1|16|TRBV11-2|TRBJ2-7
CASSSRSTGVGYEQYF
TGTGCCAGCAGCTCACGCTCGACAGGGGTGGGCTACGAGCAGTACTTC
>NA|NA|15|TRBV15|TRBJ2-5
CATSRDLGVQETQYF
TGTGCCACCAGCAGAGATCTGGGAGTCCAAGAGACCCAGTACTTC
>NA|NA|15|TRBV5-5|TRBJ2-1
CASSQPGRIDNEQFF
TGTGCCAGCAGCCAACCAGGGAGAATAGACAATGAGCAGTTCTTC
>NA|NA|13|TRBV4-1|TRBJ2-1
CASSQMPSNEQFF
TGCGCCAGCAGCCAAATGCCGTCCAATGAGCAGTTCTTC
>few|TRBD2|18|TRBV3-1|TRBJ2-4
CASSSQATSGGPKNIQYF
TGTGCCAGCAGCTCACAGGCGACTAGCGGGGGCCCCAAAAACATTCAGTACTTC
>NA|TRBD2|16|TRBV5-1|TRBJ2-6
CASSPGLVSGANVLTF
TGCGCCAGCAGTCCGGGACTAGTATCTGGGGCCAACGTCCTGACTTTC
>NA|NA|14|TRBV12-3/TRBV12-4|TRBJ2-5
CASRTTRTGETQYF
TGTGCCAGCAGGACGACAAGGACGGGAGAGACCCAGTACTTC
>NA|NA|13|TRBV2|TRBJ2-7
CASSAGQPYEQYF
TGTGCCAGCAGTGCTGGACAACCCTACGAGCAGTACTTC
>NA|TRBD1|13|TRBV15|TRBJ2-5
CATSGQVGETQYF
TGTGCCACCAGTGGACAGGTTGGAGAGACCCAGTACTTC
>few|NA|16|TRBV6-1|TRBJ1-6
CASSPWGYGYNSPLHF
TGTGCCAGCAGCCCCTGGGGGTATGGCTATAATTCACCCCTCCACTTT
>NA|NA|13|TRBV20-1|TRBJ2-2
CSATQRNTGELFF
TGCAGTGCTACACAGCGGAACACCGGGGAGCTGTTTTTT
>few|NA|16|TRBV3-1|TRBJ1-1
CASSQGIMGLYTEAFF
TGTGCCAGCAGCCAAGGTATTATGGGGTTGTACACTGAAGCTTTCTTT
>NA|TRBD2|16|TRBV4-2|TRBJ2-1
CASSQDGGDAYNEQFF
TGTGCCAGCAGCCAAGATGGGGGGGACGCTTACAATGAGCAGTTCTTC
>many|TRBD2|16|TRBV15|TRBJ2-3
CATSRDRSGGTDTQYF
TGTGCCACCAGCAGAGATCGGAGCGGGGGCACAGATACGCAGTATTTT
>NA|TRBD2|15|TRBV5-1|TRBJ2-5
CASSIGLALKETQYF
TGCGCCAGCAGCATTGGACTAGCTCTGAAAGAGACCCAGTACTTC
>few|TRBD1|13|TRBV6-5|TRBJ1-2
CASSRGQDYGYTF
TGTGCCAGCAGTCGAGGACAGGACTATGGCTACACCTTC
>few|TRBD2|17|TRBV12-3/TRBV12-4|TRBJ2-2
CASSLELAGGGRWELFF
TGTGCCAGCAGTTTAGAACTAGCGGGGGGGGGCCGTTGGGAGCTGTTTTTT
>NA|NA|12|TRBV5-6|TRBJ2-1
CASSLRGFGQFF
TGTGCCAGCAGCTTGAGAGGGTTTGGGCAGTTCTTC
>NA|NA|13|TRBV7-3|TRBJ2-2
CASSPRYGGELFF
TGTGCCAGCAGCCCCCGGTATGGGGGGGAGCTGTTTTTT
>NA|NA|15|TRBV6-5|TRBJ2-7
CASSSTVWSSYEQYF
TGTGCCAGCAGTTCGACAGTCTGGAGCTCCTACGAGCAGTACTTC
>few|NA|16|TRBV5-6|TRBJ1-2
CASSPSSMGGSSGYTF
TGTGCCAGCAGCCCGTCTAGCATGGGGGGTTCGTCTGGCTACACCTTC
>few|NA|17|TRBV4-1|TRBJ2-3
CASSQGRQSGSTDTQYF
TGCGCCAGCAGCCAAGGTAGACAGTCCGGGAGCACAGATACGCAGTATTTT
>once|NA|12|TRBV4-1|TRBJ2-1
CASSHHYNEQFF
TGCGCCAGCAGCCACCATTACAATGAGCAGTTCTTC
>few|NA|15|TRBV5-1|TRBJ1-2
CASSFGDQGYYGYTF
TGCGCCAGCAGCTTTGGGGACCAGGGGTACTATGGCTACACCTTC
>many|TRBD1|17|TRBV4-1|TRBJ1-4
CASSQGGQGSVNEKLFF
TGCGCCAGCAGCCAAGGAGGACAGGGATCGGTTAATGAAAAACTGTTTTTT
>NA|TRBD1|13|TRBV20-1|TRBJ1-2
CSIWDRTNYGYTF
TGCAGTATTTGGGACAGGACTAACTATGGCTACACCTTC